The rows below give T cell receptor beta chains drawn from one sample of a study of neurological immune-mediated disorders. TCRdb re-called the 5' RACE reads through MiXCR, storing one row per CDR3 protein. The data contain approximately 89,000 distinct CDR3 sequences, under 15% of them singletons. Sequenced input: PBMCs. These TCRs come from a female donor with HTLV-1-associated myelopathy (HAM/TSP). The CDR3 runs from the conserved cysteine through the conserved F or W. Fields, in order: V gene, clone size, J gene, D gene, CDR3 protein, CDR3 DNA. The D gene is left open where the match is weak. Some rows have no size entry. The others give once, few or many, or a class for an expanded clone.

>TRBV20-1|many|TRBJ2-7|.
CSASRAYEQYF
TGCAGTGCTAGTCGGGCTTACGAGCAGTACTTC
>TRBV12-3/TRBV12-4|.|TRBJ1-2|.
CASRNEDGYTF
TGTGCCAGCAGGAATGAGGATGGCTACACCTTC
>TRBV7-9|many|TRBJ2-1|TRBD2
CASRRGDEQFF
TGTGCCAGCAGGCGGGGGGATGAGCAGTTCTTC
>TRBV6-2/TRBV6-3|many|TRBJ1-1|.
CASSYRPNTEAFF
TGTGCCAGCAGTTACCGCCCAAACACTGAAGCTTTCTTT
>TRBV12-3/TRBV12-4|.|TRBJ2-7|TRBD2
CDSSLKAGPYEQYF
TGTGACAGCAGTTTAAAAGCGGGACCCTACGAGCAGTACTTC
>TRBV5-1|many|TRBJ1-2|.
CASSLDGHTQGSGYTF
TGCGCCAGCAGCTTGGACGGACATACCCAGGGTTCTGGCTACACCTTC
>TRBV7-9|.|TRBJ2-1|TRBD1
CASRPAGGGYNEQFF
TGTGCCAGCAGACCCGCAGGGGGCGGTTACAATGAGCAGTTCTTC
>TRBV4-2|many|TRBJ2-7|TRBD2
CASSRQLSGSSSYEQYF
TGTGCCAGCAGCCGGCAACTTAGCGGGAGCTCTAGCTACGAGCAGTACTTC
>TRBV5-1|many|TRBJ2-7|.
CASREAVAYEQYF
TGCGCCAGCAGGGAAGCAGTCGCCTACGAGCAGTACTTC
>TRBV19|many|TRBJ2-7|.
CASSIARSDYEQYF
TGTGCCAGTAGTATTGCCAGATCCGACTACGAGCAGTACTTC
>TRBV11-2|.|TRBJ1-2|.
CASSFLSWYGYTF
TGTGCCAGCAGCTTTCTAAGTTGGTATGGCTACACCTTC
>TRBV20-1|.|TRBJ2-2|.
CSAIMRANTGELFF
TGCAGTGCAATCATGAGGGCCAACACCGGGGAGCTGTTTTTT
>TRBV5-1|many|TRBJ1-1|.
CASSPLRTDEAFF
TGCGCCAGCAGCCCATTAAGGACAGATGAAGCTTTCTTT
>TRBV29-1|many|TRBJ2-3|.
CSVEGVDSGDTQYF
TGCAGCGTTGAGGGGGTGGACTCGGGAGATACGCAGTATTTT
>TRBV3-1|many|TRBJ2-7|.
CASSQGGEQYF
TGTGCCAGCAGCCAAGGAGGGGAGCAGTACTTC
>TRBV12-3/TRBV12-4|many|TRBJ2-5|.
CASKHRMETQYF
TGTGCCAGCAAACACCGTATGGAGACCCAGTACTTC
>TRBV28|few|TRBJ2-3|TRBD2
CASSFRRGGFKDTQYF
TGTGCCAGCAGTTTTAGGCGGGGGGGCTTTAAAGATACGCAGTATTTT
>TRBV4-1|many|TRBJ1-5|.
CASSLTSNQPQHF
TGCGCCAGCAGCCTGACCAGTAATCAGCCCCAGCATTTT
>TRBV9|medium-sized|TRBJ2-2|TRBD2
CASRAASGGPMNTGELFF
TGTGCCAGCAGGGCGGCCAGCGGGGGGCCCATGAACACCGGGGAGCTGTTTTTT
>TRBV5-6|many|TRBJ2-7|.
CASSADGDSYEQYF
TGTGCCAGCAGCGCGGACGGAGACTCCTACGAGCAGTACTTC
>TRBV5-1|many|TRBJ2-7|TRBD2
CASSLEVAGPLTHEQYF
TGCGCCAGCAGCTTGGAAGTAGCGGGGCCTTTAACCCACGAGCAGTACTTC
>TRBV12-3/TRBV12-4|many|TRBJ2-7|TRBD2
CARETSETYEQYF
TGTGCCAGGGAGACTAGCGAGACCTACGAGCAGTACTTC